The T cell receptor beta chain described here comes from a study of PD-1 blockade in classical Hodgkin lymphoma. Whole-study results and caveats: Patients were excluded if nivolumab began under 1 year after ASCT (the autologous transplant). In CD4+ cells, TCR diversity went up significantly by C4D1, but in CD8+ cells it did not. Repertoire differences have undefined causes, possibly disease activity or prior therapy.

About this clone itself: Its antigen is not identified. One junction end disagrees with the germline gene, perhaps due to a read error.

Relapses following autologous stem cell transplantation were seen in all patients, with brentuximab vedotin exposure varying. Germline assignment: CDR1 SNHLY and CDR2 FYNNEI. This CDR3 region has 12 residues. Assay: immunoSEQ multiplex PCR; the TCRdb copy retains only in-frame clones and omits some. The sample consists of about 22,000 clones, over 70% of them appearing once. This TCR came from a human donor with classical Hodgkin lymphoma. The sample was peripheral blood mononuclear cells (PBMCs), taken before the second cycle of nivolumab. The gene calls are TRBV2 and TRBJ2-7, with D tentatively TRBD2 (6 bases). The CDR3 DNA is TGTGCCAGCAGTGAATGGAGAGGCGAGCGGGTCTTC. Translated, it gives CASSEWRGERVF.